The clone carrying this T cell receptor (beta chain) was picked up one time. Its antigen is still unknown. Data came from immunoSEQ multiplex PCR; TCRdb stores just in-frame clones and leaves some out. The sample contains around 560,000 clones, roughly 96% of which appear only once. The data belong to a study of shared clonotypes between healthy human individuals. Naive CD8 cells lacked CD45RO, underwent positive selection for CCR7 and left out terminally differentiated effector memory CD45RA+ cells. CDR3 length: 17 residues. Study-wide results and limits: Naive subsets generally exceeded memory subsets in estimated richness.

Specimen: naive CD8+ T cells sorted from blood. J is TRBJ1-5 and V is TRBV21-1; no check of the table's D call, TRBD1, against the DNA was made. TRBV21-1 is recorded as a pseudogene. This clonotype originated in a woman in her thirties in good health. In DNA form, the CDR3 reads TGTGCCAGCAGCACGCTAACAGGGGGCTTGGGCAATCAGCCCCAGCATTTT. It is translated as CASSTLTGGLGNQPQHF.